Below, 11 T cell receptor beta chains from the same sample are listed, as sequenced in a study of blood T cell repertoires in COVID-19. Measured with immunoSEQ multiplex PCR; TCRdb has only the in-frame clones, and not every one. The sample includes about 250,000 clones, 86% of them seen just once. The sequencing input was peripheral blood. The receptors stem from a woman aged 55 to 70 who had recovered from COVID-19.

The CDR3 DNA reads TGTGCCAGCAGTTTAGAGGTGCAGCCCCAGCATTTT. This gives the protein CASSLEVQPQHF. The chain is built from TRBV28 and TRBJ1-5; D is ambiguous. The V and J ends lost 2 bases and 7 bases respectively, with 6 bases between them. The CDR3 runs to 12 residues. The germline CDR1 and CDR2 sequences are MDHEN and SYDVKM.

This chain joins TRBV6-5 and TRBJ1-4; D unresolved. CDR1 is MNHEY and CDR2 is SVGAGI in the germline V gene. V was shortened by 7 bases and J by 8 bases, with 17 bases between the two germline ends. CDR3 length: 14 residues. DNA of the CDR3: TGTGCCAGCACCCTTTTTGCGGGGTTCGAAAAACTGTTTTTT. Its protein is CASTLFAGFEKLFF.

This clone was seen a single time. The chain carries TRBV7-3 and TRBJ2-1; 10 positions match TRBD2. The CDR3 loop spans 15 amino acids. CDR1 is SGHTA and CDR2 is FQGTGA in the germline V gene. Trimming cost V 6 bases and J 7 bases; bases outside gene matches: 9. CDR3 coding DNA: TGTGCCAGCAGGAAGCGGGGGGGAGCCTCAAATGAGCAGTTCTTC. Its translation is CASRKRGGASNEQFF. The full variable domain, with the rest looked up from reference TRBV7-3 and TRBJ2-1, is GAGVSQTPSNKVTEKGKYVELRCDPISGHTALYWYRQSLGQGPEFLIYFQGTGAADDSGLPNDRFFAVRPEGSVSTLKIQRTERGDSAVYLCASRKRGGASNEQFFGPGTRLTVL.

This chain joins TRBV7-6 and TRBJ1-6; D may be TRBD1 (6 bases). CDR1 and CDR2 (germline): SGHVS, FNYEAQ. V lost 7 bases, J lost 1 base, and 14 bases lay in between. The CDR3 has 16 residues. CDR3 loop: CASTPGGASYNSPLHF. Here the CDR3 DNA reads TGTGCCAGCACCCCGGGGGGCGCTTCCTATAATTCACCCCTCCACTTT.

CDR3 sequence: CASSEAAPGNGYTF. CDR3 sequence (DNA): TGTGCCAGCAGTGAAGCGGCTCCAGGGAATGGCTACACCTTC. The V call is TRBV6-1, the J call TRBJ1-2, with TRBD1 as a possible D gene (5 bases). Germline V gene lookup returns CDR1 MNHNS and CDR2 SASEGT. V lost 0 bases, J lost 6 bases, and 11 bases lay in between. This CDR3 region has 14 residues.

CDR3 protein: CASSLTSSYTF. CDR3 DNA sequence: TGTGCCAGCAGTTTGACTAGTAGCTACACCTTC. The chain has TRBV12-3 or TRBV12-4 and TRBJ1-2, with D unclear. Trimming took off 3 bases at V and 9 bases at J, with 8 bases between the two ends. CDR3 size: 11 residues.

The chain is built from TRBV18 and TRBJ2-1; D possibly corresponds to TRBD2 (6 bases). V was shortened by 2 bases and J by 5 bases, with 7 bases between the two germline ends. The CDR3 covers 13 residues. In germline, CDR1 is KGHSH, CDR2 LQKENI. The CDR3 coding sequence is TGTGCCAGCTCACCAGGACTAAACAATGAGCAGTTCTTC. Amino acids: CASSPGLNNEQFF. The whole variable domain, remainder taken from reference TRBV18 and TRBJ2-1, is NAGVMQNPRHLVRRRGQEARLRCSPMKGHSHVYWYRQLPEEGLKFMVYLQKENIIDESGMPKERFSAEFPKEGPSILRIQQVVRGDSAAYFCASSPGLNNEQFFGPGTRLTVL.

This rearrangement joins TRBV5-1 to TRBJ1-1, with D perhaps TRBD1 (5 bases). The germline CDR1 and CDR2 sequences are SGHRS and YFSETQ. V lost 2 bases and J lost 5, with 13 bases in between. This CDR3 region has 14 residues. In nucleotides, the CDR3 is TGCGCCAGCAGCTTCCAGGTGGGGGGGACTGAAGCTTTCTTT. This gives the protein CASSFQVGGTEAFF.

The CDR3, as DNA: TGCGCCAGCAGCAAAGGGACAGGTGATGGTGAAAAACTGTTTTTT. Its protein product is CASSKGTGDGEKLFF. The gene calls are TRBV5-1 and TRBJ1-4; 8 positions match TRBD1. The CDR3 has 15 residues. Germline CDR1 reads SGHRS; CDR2 reads YFSETQ. Losses at the gene ends were 4 bases for V and 7 bases for J; bases not matched to a gene: 9.

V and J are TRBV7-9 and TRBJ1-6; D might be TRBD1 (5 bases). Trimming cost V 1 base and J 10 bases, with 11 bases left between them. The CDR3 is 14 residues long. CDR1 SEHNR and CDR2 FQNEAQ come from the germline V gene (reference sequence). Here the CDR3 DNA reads TGTGCCAGCAGCTTAGATCCAGGGAAGTCACCCCTCCACTTT. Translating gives CASSLDPGKSPLHF.

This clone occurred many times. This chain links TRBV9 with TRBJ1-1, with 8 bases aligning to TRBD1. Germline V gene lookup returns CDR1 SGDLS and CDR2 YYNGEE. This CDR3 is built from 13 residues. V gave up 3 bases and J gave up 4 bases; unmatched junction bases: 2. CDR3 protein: CASSAGTGTEAFF. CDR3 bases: TGTGCCAGCAGCGCGGGGACAGGCACTGAAGCTTTCTTT.